The clone carrying this T cell receptor beta chain was recorded once. In the authors' methods: Nucleated cell counts were estimated from reference gene primer amplification. The repertoire was sequenced with immunoSEQ multiplex PCR; TCRdb's copy has only in-frame clones and lacks some. D and trimming were read from the DNA, whereas the V and J calls and clone size are those reported in that table. Among approximately 400,000 clones listed, approximately 90% were seen once. The data stem from a study of blood T cell repertoires in COVID-19. Background on the study: The cDNA or gDNA used as material had been derived from T cells, B-cell-depleted T cells, or PBMCs.

The ends lost 3 bases at V and 1 base at J; junction bases unmatched: 13. The CDR3 totals 18 residues. Germline V gives CDR1 SGHNT, CDR2 YYREEE (reference sequence). The Seattle patients joined while their infection was active and were tracked longitudinally afterward. The TCR was taken from a woman in her fifties or sixties with COVID-19, enrolled during active disease. Sequencing was done on a sample of peripheral blood. V gene TRBV5-4 combines with J gene TRBJ2-5; 9 nucleotides line up with TRBD1. CDR3 region: CASSWGQGALIGQETQYF. For the CDR3, the DNA is TGTGCCAGCAGCTGGGGACAGGGCGCCCTAATTGGCCAAGAGACCCAGTACTTC.